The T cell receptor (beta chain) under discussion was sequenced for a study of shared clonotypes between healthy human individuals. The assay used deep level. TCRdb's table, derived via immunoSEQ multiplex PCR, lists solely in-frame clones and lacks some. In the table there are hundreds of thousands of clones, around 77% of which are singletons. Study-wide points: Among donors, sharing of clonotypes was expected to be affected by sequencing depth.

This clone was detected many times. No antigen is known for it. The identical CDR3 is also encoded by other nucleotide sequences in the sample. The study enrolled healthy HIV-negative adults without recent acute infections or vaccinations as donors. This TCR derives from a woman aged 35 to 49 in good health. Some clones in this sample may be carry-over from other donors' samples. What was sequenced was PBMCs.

Here the CDR3 DNA reads TGTGCCTGGGCAGAAGAAGGAGAAGCCCTCTGGGCTGGGGCCAACGTCCTGACTTTC. Encoded protein: CAWAEEGEALWAGANVLTF. The genes are TRBV30 and TRBJ2-6; D is unresolved. The germline V and J ends were trimmed by 5 bases and 2 bases, with 25 bases remaining between them. The CDR3 spans 19 residues. In germline, CDR1 is GTSNPN, CDR2 SVGIG (reference sequence).